This T cell receptor beta chain was identified in a study of blood T cell repertoires in COVID-19. Generated by immunoSEQ multiplex PCR, the TCRdb table keeps only in-frame clones and is missing some. The sample carries approximately 240,000 clones, more than 80% recorded once. CDR3 length: 15 amino acids. The ends lost 5 bases at V and 1 base at J; junction bases unmatched: 7. Germline V CDR1 and CDR2: SGHTA, FQGNSA. The sequenced sample consisted of peripheral blood. The chain carries TRBV7-2 and TRBJ2-7, with 8 bases identical to TRBD2. The clonotype was recovered from a woman aged 30 to 39 with COVID-19, enrolled during active disease. CDR3 sequence: CASSTRAGGSYEQYF. In DNA form, the CDR3 reads TGTGCCAGCAGCACCCGGGCGGGAGGATCCTACGAGCAGTACTTC. The entire variable domain, with the rest obtained from reference TRBV7-2 and TRBJ2-7, is as follows: GAGVSQSPSNKVTEKGKDVELRCDPISGHTALYWYRQSLGQGLEFLIYFQGNSAPDKSGLPSDRFSAERTGGSVSTLTIQRTQQEDSAVYLCASSTRAGGSYEQYFGPGTRLTVT.